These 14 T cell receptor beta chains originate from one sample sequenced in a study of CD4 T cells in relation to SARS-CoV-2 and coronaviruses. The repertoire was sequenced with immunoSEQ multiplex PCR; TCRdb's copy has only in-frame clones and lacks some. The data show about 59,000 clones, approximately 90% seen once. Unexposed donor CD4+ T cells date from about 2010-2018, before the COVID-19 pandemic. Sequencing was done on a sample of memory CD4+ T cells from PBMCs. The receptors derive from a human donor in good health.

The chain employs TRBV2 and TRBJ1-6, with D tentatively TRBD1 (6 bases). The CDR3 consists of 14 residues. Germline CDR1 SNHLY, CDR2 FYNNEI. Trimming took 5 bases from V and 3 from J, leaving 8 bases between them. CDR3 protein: CASSTGSYNSPLHF. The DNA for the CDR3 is TGTGCCAGCAGTACAGGGAGCTATAATTCACCCCTCCACTTT.

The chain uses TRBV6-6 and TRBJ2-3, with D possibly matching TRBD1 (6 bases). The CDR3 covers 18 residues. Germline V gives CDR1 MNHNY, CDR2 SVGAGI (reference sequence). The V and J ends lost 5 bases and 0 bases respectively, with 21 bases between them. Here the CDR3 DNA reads TGTGCCAGCAGTCCAAGAATACAGGGTACATATAGCACAGATACGCAGTATTTT. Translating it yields CASSPRIQGTYSTDTQYF.

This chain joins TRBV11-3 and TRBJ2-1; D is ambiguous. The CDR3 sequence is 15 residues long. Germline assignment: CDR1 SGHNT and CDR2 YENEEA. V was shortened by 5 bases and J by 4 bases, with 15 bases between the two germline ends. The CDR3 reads CASSPAGALYNEQFF. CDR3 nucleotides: TGTGCCAGCAGCCCCGCCGGAGCCCTATACAATGAGCAGTTCTTC.

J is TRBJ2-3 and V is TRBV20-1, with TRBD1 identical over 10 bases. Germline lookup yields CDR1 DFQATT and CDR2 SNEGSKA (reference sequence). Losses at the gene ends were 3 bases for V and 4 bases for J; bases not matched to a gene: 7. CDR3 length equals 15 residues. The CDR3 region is CSASQGQGFPDTQYF. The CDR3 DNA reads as TGCAGTGCTAGTCAGGGACAGGGGTTCCCAGATACGCAGTATTTT.

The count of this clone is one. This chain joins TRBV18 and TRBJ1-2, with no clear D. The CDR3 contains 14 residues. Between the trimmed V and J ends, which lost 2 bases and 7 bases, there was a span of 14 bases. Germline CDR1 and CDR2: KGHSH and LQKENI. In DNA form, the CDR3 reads TGTGCCAGCTCACCAGAAAGGGCGGCGGGTGGCTACACCTTC. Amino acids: CASSPERAAGGYTF.

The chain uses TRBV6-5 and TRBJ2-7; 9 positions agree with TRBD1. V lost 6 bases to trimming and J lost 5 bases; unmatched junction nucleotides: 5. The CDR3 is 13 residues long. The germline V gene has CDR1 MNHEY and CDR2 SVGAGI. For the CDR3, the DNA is TGTGCCAGCAGCGGACAGGGGAGAAACGAGCAGTACTTC. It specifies CASSGQGRNEQYF.

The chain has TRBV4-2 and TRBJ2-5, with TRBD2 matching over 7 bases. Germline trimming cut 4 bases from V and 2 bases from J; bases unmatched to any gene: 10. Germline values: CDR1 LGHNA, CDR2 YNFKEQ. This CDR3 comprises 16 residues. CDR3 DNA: TGTGCCAGCAGCCCAAAACTAGCGCTTAGACAAGAGACCCAGTACTTC. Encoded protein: CASSPKLALRQETQYF.

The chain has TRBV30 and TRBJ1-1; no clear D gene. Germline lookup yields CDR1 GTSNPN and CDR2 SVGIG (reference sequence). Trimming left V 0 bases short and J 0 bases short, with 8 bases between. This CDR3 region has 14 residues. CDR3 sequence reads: CAWSVRLMNTEAFF. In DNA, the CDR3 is TGTGCCTGGAGTGTACGGCTCATGAACACTGAAGCTTTCTTT.

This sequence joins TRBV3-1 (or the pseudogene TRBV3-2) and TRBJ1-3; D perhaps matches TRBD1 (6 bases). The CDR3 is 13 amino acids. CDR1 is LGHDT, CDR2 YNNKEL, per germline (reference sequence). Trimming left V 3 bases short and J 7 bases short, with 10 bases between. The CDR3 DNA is TGTGCCAGCAGCCAGGGGAGGGGGAACACCATATATTTT. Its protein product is CASSQGRGNTIYF.

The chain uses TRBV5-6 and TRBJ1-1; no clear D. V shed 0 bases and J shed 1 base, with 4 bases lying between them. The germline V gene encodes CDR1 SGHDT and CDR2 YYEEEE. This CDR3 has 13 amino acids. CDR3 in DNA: TGTGCCAGCAGCTTGGATCGGAACACTGAAGCTTTCTTT. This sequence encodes CASSLDRNTEAFF.

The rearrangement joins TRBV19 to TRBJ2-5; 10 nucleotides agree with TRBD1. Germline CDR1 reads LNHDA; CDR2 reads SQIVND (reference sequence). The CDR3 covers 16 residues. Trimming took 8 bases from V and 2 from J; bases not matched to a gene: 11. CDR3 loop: CASQLTGGAGQETQYF. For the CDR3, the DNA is TGTGCCAGTCAATTGACAGGGGGCGCGGGGCAAGAGACCCAGTACTTC.

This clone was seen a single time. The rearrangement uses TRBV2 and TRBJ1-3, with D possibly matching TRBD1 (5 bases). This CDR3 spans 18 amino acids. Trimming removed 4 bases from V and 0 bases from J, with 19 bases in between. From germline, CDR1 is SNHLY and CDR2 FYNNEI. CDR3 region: CASSGGAIASLSGNTIYF. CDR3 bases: TGTGCCAGCAGTGGAGGGGCCATCGCTTCCCTCTCTGGAAACACCATATATTTT.

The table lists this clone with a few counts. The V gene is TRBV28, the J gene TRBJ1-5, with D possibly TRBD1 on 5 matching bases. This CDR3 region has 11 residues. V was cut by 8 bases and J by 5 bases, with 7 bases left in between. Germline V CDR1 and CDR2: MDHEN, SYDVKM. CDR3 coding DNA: TGTGCCAGCCAGGGAGATCAGCCCCAGCATTTT. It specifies CASQGDQPQHF.

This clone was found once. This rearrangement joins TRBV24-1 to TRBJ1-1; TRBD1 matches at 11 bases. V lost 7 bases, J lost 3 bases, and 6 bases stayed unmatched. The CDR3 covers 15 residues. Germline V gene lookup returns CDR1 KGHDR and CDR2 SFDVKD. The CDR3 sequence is CATSDPGQGDTEAFF. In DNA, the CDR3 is TGTGCCACCAGCGATCCGGGACAGGGGGACACTGAAGCTTTCTTT.